This note documents a single T cell receptor (beta chain) sequence. The sample belongs to a study of blood T cell repertoires in COVID-19. Study-wide context: T cells, B-cell-depleted T cells, or PBMCs supplied cDNA or gDNA.

This CDR3 has 16 amino acids. Germline-derived CDR1 and CDR2 are MNHEY and SMNVEV (reference sequence). V trimming: 2 bases; J trimming: 6 bases; junction bases outside the gene matches: 8. Under the authors' procedure: Amplification of reference gene primers provided the estimated nucleated cell counts. This table comes from immunoSEQ multiplex PCR, and its TCRdb copy is limited to in-frame clones, with some not included. That table supplies the V and J calls and clone size; D and trimming were determined from the DNA. The table lists roughly 200,000 clones, about three quarters of them singletons. This TCR derives from a woman of 80 years or more with active or convalescent COVID-19. Input material: peripheral blood. The V call is TRBV27, the J call TRBJ2-1, with 9 nucleotides matching TRBD2. CDR3 region: CASSLDLLAGPNEQFF. The CDR3 DNA reads as TGTGCCAGCAGTTTAGATTTACTAGCGGGCCCCAATGAGCAGTTCTTC.